Reported below is one T cell receptor beta chain. Its antigen is still unknown. The data derive from a study of CD8+ T cells in alopecia areata. Cell sorting was applied to PBMCs, and CD4+ and CD8+ T cells were collected. The germline CDR1 and CDR2 sequences are SQVTM and ANQGSEA. Trimming pared 7 bases from V and 4 bases from J, leaving 8 bases between. This CDR3 has 11 amino acids. Following RNA extraction, reverse transcription yielded cDNA that acted as the sequencing template. Sequencing was performed with immunoSEQ multiplex PCR; in TCRdb, only in-frame clones are kept and a portion is missing. The sample lists about 140,000 clones, approximately 50% occurring once. Study-level results: Scalp samples also yield sequences of resident alphabeta T cells from normal skin.

The specimen comprised CD4+ T cells sorted from blood, sampled at week 0. V gene TRBV29-1 combines with J gene TRBJ2-1; D is ambiguous. This sequence was found in a human donor with alopecia areata. CDR3 loop: CSAGRYNEQFF. Here the CDR3 DNA reads TGCAGCGCCGGGCGGTACAATGAGCAGTTCTTC.